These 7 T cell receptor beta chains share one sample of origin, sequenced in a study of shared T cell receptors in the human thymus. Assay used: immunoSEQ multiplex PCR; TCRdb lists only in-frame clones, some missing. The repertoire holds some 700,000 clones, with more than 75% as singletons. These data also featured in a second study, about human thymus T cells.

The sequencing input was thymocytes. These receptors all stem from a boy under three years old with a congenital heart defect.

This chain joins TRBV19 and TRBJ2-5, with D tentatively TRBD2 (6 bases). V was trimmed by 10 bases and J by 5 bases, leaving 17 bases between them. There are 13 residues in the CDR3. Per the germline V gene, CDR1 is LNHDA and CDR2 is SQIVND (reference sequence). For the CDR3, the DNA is TGTGCCACGGAGGGAGGTCAGGATGAGACCCAGTACTTC. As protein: CATEGGQDETQYF.

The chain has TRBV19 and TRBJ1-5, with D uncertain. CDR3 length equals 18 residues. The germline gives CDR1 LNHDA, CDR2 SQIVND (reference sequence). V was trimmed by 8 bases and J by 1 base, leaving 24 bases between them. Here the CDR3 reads CASDHSRGGSLSNQPQHF. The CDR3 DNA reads TGTGCCAGTGACCACTCCCGGGGAGGGTCCCTCAGCAATCAGCCCCAGCATTTT.

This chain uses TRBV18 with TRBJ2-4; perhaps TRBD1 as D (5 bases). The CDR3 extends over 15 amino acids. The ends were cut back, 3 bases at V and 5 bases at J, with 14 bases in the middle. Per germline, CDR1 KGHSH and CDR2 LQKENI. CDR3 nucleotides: TGTGCCAGCTCACCGACAGTGGGTAAAGAAAACATTCAGTACTTC. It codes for CASSPTVGKENIQYF.

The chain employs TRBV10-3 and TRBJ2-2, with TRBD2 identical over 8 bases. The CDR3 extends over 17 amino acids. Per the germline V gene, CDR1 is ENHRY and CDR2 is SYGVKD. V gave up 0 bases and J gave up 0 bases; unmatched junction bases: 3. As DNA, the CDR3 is TGTGCCATCAGTGAGTCGGTGGGACTAGCGAACACCGGGGAGCTGTTTTTT. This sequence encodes CAISESVGLANTGELFF.

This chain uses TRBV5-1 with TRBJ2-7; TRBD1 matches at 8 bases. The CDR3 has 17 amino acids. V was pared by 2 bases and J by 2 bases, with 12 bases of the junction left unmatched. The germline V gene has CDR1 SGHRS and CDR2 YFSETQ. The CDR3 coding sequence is TGCGCCAGCAGCTTAGCTGGAAAAGGACAGGGCCCCTACGAGCAGTACTTC. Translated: CASSLAGKGQGPYEQYF.

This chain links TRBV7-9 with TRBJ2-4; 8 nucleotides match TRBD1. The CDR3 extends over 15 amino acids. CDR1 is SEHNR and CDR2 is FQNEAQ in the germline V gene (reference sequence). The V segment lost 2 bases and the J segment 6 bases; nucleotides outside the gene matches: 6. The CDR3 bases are TGTGCCAGCAGCTTACAGGGGGCAGGGGGAAACATTCAGTACTTC. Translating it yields CASSLQGAGGNIQYF.

The CDR3 region has the DNA TGTGCCAGCAATCGGGGAGGGGCGGGCTATGGCTACACCTTC. This sequence encodes CASNRGGAGYGYTF. This rearrangement joins TRBV9 to TRBJ1-2; possibly TRBD1 for D (5 bases). Trimming took 6 bases from V and 4 from J, leaving 16 bases between them. Germline CDR1 SGDLS, CDR2 YYNGEE. The CDR3 loop spans 14 amino acids. The full variable domain, its missing parts supplied by reference TRBV9 and TRBJ1-2, is DSGVTQTPKHLITATGQRVTLRCSPRSGDLSVYWYQQSLDQGLQFLIQYYNGEERAKGNILERFSAQQFPDLHSELNLSSLELGDSALYFCASNRGGAGYGYTFGSGTRLTVV.